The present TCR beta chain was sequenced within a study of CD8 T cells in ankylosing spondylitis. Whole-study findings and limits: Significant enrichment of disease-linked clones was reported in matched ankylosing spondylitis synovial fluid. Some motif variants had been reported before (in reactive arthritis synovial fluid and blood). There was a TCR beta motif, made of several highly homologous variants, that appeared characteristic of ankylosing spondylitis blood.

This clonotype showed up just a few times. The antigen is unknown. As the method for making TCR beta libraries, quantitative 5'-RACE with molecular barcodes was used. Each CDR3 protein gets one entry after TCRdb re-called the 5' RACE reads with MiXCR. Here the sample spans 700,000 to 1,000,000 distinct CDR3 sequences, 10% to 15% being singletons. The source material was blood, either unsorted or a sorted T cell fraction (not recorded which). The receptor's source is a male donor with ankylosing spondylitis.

In DNA form, the CDR3 reads TGTGCCAGCAGCCGGGGGGTTCCAATCTACAATGAGCAGTTCTTC. It specifies CASSRGVPIYNEQFF. This sequence joins TRBV2 and TRBJ2-1, with 7 bases aligning to TRBD2. Trimming cost V 6 bases and J 3 bases; bases outside gene matches: 8. Germline V gene data show CDR1 as SNHLY and CDR2 as FYNNEI. The CDR3 totals 15 residues.